Listed here are 30 T cell receptor beta chains from one sample, sequenced in a study of blood T cell repertoires in COVID-19. Assay: immunoSEQ multiplex PCR; the TCRdb copy retains only in-frame clones and omits some. Among 34,000 or so clones listed, about 90% were seen once. The material sequenced was peripheral blood. Receptors originate from a man between 45 and 60 years old with active or convalescent COVID-19.

The rearrangement links TRBV19 to TRBJ2-1; no clear D. Germline V gives CDR1 LNHDA, CDR2 SQIVND (reference sequence). The CDR3 loop spans 13 amino acids. The V end lost 3 bases, the J end lost 12 bases, and 15 bases lay between the germline ends. The CDR3 DNA follows: TGTGCCAGTAGTATTCAGGTGTTAGGATCGCAGTTCTTC. Residues: CASSIQVLGSQFF.

The chain is built from TRBV20-1 and TRBJ1-2; possibly TRBD1 for D (5 bases). There are 13 residues in the CDR3. The V end was cut by 3 bases, the J end by 3 bases, with 11 bases between. The germline gives CDR1 DFQATT, CDR2 SNEGSKA (reference sequence). For the CDR3, the DNA is TGCAGTGCTAGTGCGGGGGGGGACTATGGCTACACCTTC. It yields the protein CSASAGGDYGYTF.

V gene TRBV4-3 combines with J gene TRBJ2-1; TRBD2 matches 9 bases. There are 16 residues in the CDR3. The germline V gene has CDR1 LGHNA and CDR2 YSLEER. Germline trimming cut 0 bases from V and 8 bases from J; bases unmatched to any gene: 8. CDR3 bases: TGCGCCAGCAGCCAAGATCTCGCTAGCGGGACTTATGAGCAGTTCTTC. Protein product: CASSQDLASGTYEQFF.

The chain combines TRBV2 with TRBJ2-7; 8 bases fit TRBD2. Germline loops: CDR1 SNHLY, CDR2 FYNNEI. Trimming cost V 6 bases and J 2 bases; bases outside gene matches: 3. This CDR3 is built from 13 residues. CDR3 in DNA: TGTGCCAGCAGCGGGACTAGTCCCTACGAGCAGTACTTC. It codes for CASSGTSPYEQYF.

This clone was recorded only once. The chain uses TRBV28 and TRBJ2-3, with TRBD2 matching 7 bases. Germline-derived CDR1 and CDR2 are MDHEN and SYDVKM. This CDR3 has 17 residues. V was pared by 3 bases and J by 0 bases, with 9 bases of the junction left unmatched. The CDR3 here is CASSFNGRSSSTDTQYF. The DNA of the CDR3 is TGTGCCAGCAGTTTTAACGGGAGGTCGTCTAGCACAGATACGCAGTATTTT.

The V call is TRBV6-5, the J call TRBJ2-5; a weak D match, TRBD1 (6 bases). The germline V and J ends were trimmed by 4 bases and 2 bases, with 14 bases remaining between them. CDR1 and CDR2 (germline): MNHEY, SVGAGI. This CDR3 contains 15 residues. The CDR3 here is CASSSHRVYQETQYF. The CDR3 coding sequence is TGTGCCAGCAGTTCCCACAGGGTTTATCAAGAGACCCAGTACTTC.

The chain couples TRBV11-2 to TRBJ2-1; 8 positions match TRBD1. Losses at the gene ends were 3 bases for V and 0 bases for J; bases not matched to a gene: 13. This CDR3 spans 19 amino acids. Germline CDR1 is SGHAT and CDR2 is FQNNGV. The CDR3 loop is CASSFPKGQGQSSYNEQFF. CDR3 DNA: TGTGCCAGCAGCTTCCCCAAAGGACAGGGCCAGAGCTCCTACAATGAGCAGTTCTTC.

The chain joins TRBV5-1 to TRBJ1-5, with TRBD1 as a possible D gene (5 bases). This CDR3 comprises 15 residues. The germline V gene has CDR1 SGHRS and CDR2 YFSETQ. Trimming took 1 base from V and 2 from J, leaving 10 bases between them. The CDR3 sequence: CASSLLGLGNQPQHF. CDR3 nucleotide sequence: TGCGCCAGCAGCTTGTTGGGGCTCGGCAATCAGCCCCAGCATTTT.

This chain connects TRBV7-2 to TRBJ2-7, with 8 bases matching TRBD2. Germline CDR1 and CDR2: SGHTA and FQGNSA. The CDR3 runs to 15 residues. Trimming took 4 bases from V and 5 from J; bases not matched to a gene: 10. In nucleotides, the CDR3 is TGTGCCAGCAGCTCCAGAAGCGGGAGATTCAACGAGCAGTACTTC. Its translation is CASSSRSGRFNEQYF.

This chain uses TRBV27 with TRBJ2-2; 10 bases line up with TRBD2. Losses at the gene ends were 4 bases for V and 2 bases for J; bases not matched to a gene: 7. CDR3 length: 17 amino acids. Germline V gene data show CDR1 as MNHEY and CDR2 as SMNVEV (reference sequence). For the CDR3, the DNA is TGTGCCAGCAGTTCCGGGCTAGCGGGAGTAAACACCGGGGAGCTGTTTTTT. Its translation: CASSSGLAGVNTGELFF.

The gene calls are TRBV9 and TRBJ2-4, with 9 bases matching TRBD2. This CDR3 region has 17 residues. Trimming took 2 bases from V and 2 from J; bases not matched to a gene: 8. CDR1 and CDR2 (germline): SGDLS, YYNGEE. The CDR3 reads CASSVSSAGGSKNIQYF. In DNA, the CDR3 is TGTGCCAGCAGCGTTTCGTCAGCGGGAGGTTCCAAAAACATTCAGTACTTC.

The V call is TRBV7-9, the J call TRBJ2-3; D might be TRBD1 (6 bases). The germline CDR1 and CDR2 sequences are SEHNR and FQNEAQ (reference sequence). The CDR3 totals 15 residues. Trimming cost V 5 bases and J 2 bases, with 14 bases left between them. In nucleotides, the CDR3 is TGTGCCAGCAGCCGTGGACAGTACTTCACAGATACGCAGTATTTT. This encodes CASSRGQYFTDTQYF.

This chain links TRBV28 with TRBJ2-2, with TRBD2 identical over 7 bases. V gave up 4 bases and J gave up 3 bases; unmatched junction bases: 17. The CDR3 is made up of 19 amino acids. Germline-derived CDR1 and CDR2 are MDHEN and SYDVKM. CDR3 protein: CASSSLTAGAVWDTGELFF. The CDR3 DNA is TGTGCCAGCAGTTCCCTTACGGCGGGAGCCGTGTGGGACACCGGGGAGCTGTTTTTT.

V and J are TRBV5-1 and TRBJ2-3, with TRBD2 matching 7 bases. Trimming at V came to 4 bases and at J to 2 bases, leaving 4 bases not matched to a gene. Germline CDR1 and CDR2: SGHRS and YFSETQ. The CDR3 consists of 14 residues. Written as DNA, the CDR3 is TGCGCCAGCAGCGCGACTAGCCTCACAGATACGCAGTATTTT. It yields the protein CASSATSLTDTQYF.

The chain employs TRBV28 and TRBJ2-1; TRBD1 matches 9 bases. The V gene's germline CDR1 is MDHEN and CDR2 SYDVKM. CDR3 size: 17 residues. V gave up 1 base and J gave up 1 base; unmatched junction bases: 5. The CDR3 loop is CASSLLRQGGSYNEQFF. In DNA form, the CDR3 reads TGTGCCAGCAGTTTATTGAGACAGGGGGGTTCCTACAATGAGCAGTTCTTC.

This rearrangement joins TRBV18 to TRBJ2-7; possibly TRBD1 for D (6 bases). The CDR3 has 16 residues. Between the trimmed V and J ends, which lost 2 bases and 2 bases, there was a span of 16 bases. The germline V gene has CDR1 KGHSH and CDR2 LQKENI. The CDR3 DNA is TGTGCCAGCTCACCAGGGTGGGACAACCAAGCCTACGAGCAGTACTTC. This sequence encodes CASSPGWDNQAYEQYF.

The CDR3 DNA reads TGTGCCAGCAGTTACCCACCCGGGAGGGTCGGCTACGAGCAGTACTTC. It is translated as CASSYPPGRVGYEQYF. This chain uses TRBV6-2 or TRBV6-3 with TRBJ2-7; 8 bases align to TRBD2. The V gene end was trimmed by 2 bases and the J gene end by 3 bases; junction bases not matched to a gene: 9. Per germline, CDR1 MNHEY and CDR2 SVGEGT. The CDR3 spans 16 residues.

The rearrangement joins TRBV19 to TRBJ2-3; tentatively, D is TRBD2 (5 bases). There are 15 residues in the CDR3. V was cut by 4 bases and J by 4 bases, with 15 bases left in between. Germline CDR1 reads LNHDA; CDR2 reads SQIVND (reference sequence). Here the CDR3 DNA reads TGTGCCAGTAGTAGGTTAGGGCGGGTAGCAGATACGCAGTATTTT. Translation gives CASSRLGRVADTQYF.

This chain joins TRBV19 and TRBJ2-1; D is unclear. The V gene lost 0 bases and the J gene lost 3 bases, with 6 bases spanning the gap. In germline, CDR1 is LNHDA, CDR2 SQIVND (reference sequence). The CDR3 is 14 residues long. As DNA, the CDR3 is TGTGCCAGTAGTATAGATGGCAGCTACAATGAGCAGTTCTTC. This sequence encodes CASSIDGSYNEQFF.

This chain uses TRBV30 with TRBJ2-7; D is undetermined. The V gene lost 2 bases and the J gene lost 7 bases, with 15 bases spanning the gap. This CDR3 has 13 residues. Germline V CDR1 and CDR2: GTSNPN, SVGIG (reference sequence). CDR3 DNA: TGTGCCTGGAGTCGAGCGTCCTTGGGTGAGCAGTACTTC. It encodes CAWSRASLGEQYF.

The chain combines TRBV11-3 with TRBJ2-1; D not resolved. CDR1 and CDR2 (germline): SGHNT, YENEEA. CDR3 length: 13 amino acids. V lost 1 base and J 8 bases, leaving 9 bases between the germline ends. The CDR3 sequence: CASSLAQAHEQFF. The CDR3 nucleotides read TGTGCCAGCAGCTTAGCGCAAGCCCATGAGCAGTTCTTC.

The chain links TRBV27 to TRBJ2-2, with 7 nucleotides matching TRBD1. The CDR3 consists of 16 residues. Unmatched junction bases numbered 4, after V lost 3 bases and J lost 0 bases. CDR1 is MNHEY, CDR2 SMNVEV, per germline (reference sequence). CDR3 coding DNA: TGTGCCAGCAGTTTCCCGGGACAGACGAACACCGGGGAGCTGTTTTTT. This codes for CASSFPGQTNTGELFF.

J is TRBJ2-7 and V is TRBV27; a possible D gene is TRBD1 (5 bases). This CDR3 is built from 13 residues. The V end lost 3 bases, the J end lost 4 bases, and 10 bases lay between the germline ends. Germline V gene lookup returns CDR1 MNHEY and CDR2 SMNVEV (reference sequence). This chain's CDR3 is CASSFVGAYEQYF. CDR3 DNA: TGTGCCAGCAGTTTCGTAGGGGCTTACGAGCAGTACTTC.

The chain employs TRBV24-1 and TRBJ2-2; 9 bases match TRBD1. This CDR3 is 14 amino acids long. V shed 8 bases and J 6 bases; nucleotides not matched to a gene: 6. Germline V CDR1 and CDR2: KGHDR, SFDVKD. The CDR3 loop reads CATMTTGGAGELFF. The CDR3, as DNA: TGTGCCACCATGACGACAGGGGGGGCCGGGGAGCTGTTTTTT.

This chain links TRBV4-2 with TRBJ2-7, with 8 nucleotides matching TRBD2. The V gene end was trimmed by 4 bases and the J gene end by 2 bases; junction bases not matched to a gene: 7. The CDR3 extends over 15 amino acids. Looked up from germline, CDR1 is LGHNA and CDR2 is YNFKEQ. The CDR3 protein is CASSLRAGDPYEQYF. The CDR3 DNA reads as TGTGCCAGCAGCCTCAGAGCGGGAGACCCCTACGAGCAGTACTTC.

The chain carries TRBV28 and TRBJ2-1; tentatively, D is TRBD1 (7 bases). The germline V gene encodes CDR1 MDHEN and CDR2 SYDVKM. V was trimmed by 7 bases and J by 4 bases, leaving 20 bases between them. The CDR3 has 16 amino acids. CDR3 region: CASNPGGTEVYNEQFF. In DNA, the CDR3 is TGTGCCAGCAATCCAGGGGGGACAGAAGTTTACAATGAGCAGTTCTTC.

The chain carries TRBV3-1 (or the pseudogene TRBV3-2) and TRBJ2-4; no reliable D call. This CDR3 is built from 13 residues. With 4 bases removed from V and 7 bases from J, the gap between germline ends came to 11 bases. Looked up from germline, CDR1 is LGHDT and CDR2 is YNNKEL (reference sequence). This chain's CDR3 is CASSRILDNIQYF. CDR3 coding DNA: TGTGCCAGCAGCCGAATTCTAGATAACATTCAGTACTTC.

The CDR3: CASSPGLLGYEQYF. The CDR3 DNA reads as TGTGCCAGCAGTCCGGGACTCCTCGGCTACGAGCAGTACTTC. The chain uses TRBV28 and TRBJ2-7, with D perhaps matching TRBD2 (6 bases). The CDR3 covers 14 residues. V shed 5 bases and J shed 3 bases, with 14 bases lying between them. Germline lookup yields CDR1 MDHEN and CDR2 SYDVKM.

The chain recombines TRBV28 with TRBJ2-2; 7 bases line up with TRBD2. The CDR3 spans 15 residues. Trimming took 7 bases from V and 6 from J; bases not matched to a gene: 11. Looked up from germline, CDR1 is MDHEN and CDR2 is SYDVKM. This CDR3 is CASTSSGGRPGELFF. The CDR3 bases are TGTGCCAGCACCTCGTCCGGCGGGAGACCCGGGGAGCTGTTTTTT. Full variable domain (rest looked up from reference TRBV28 and TRBJ2-2): DVKVTQSSRYLVKRTGEKVFLECVQDMDHENMFWYRQDPGLGLRLIYFSYDVKMKEKGDIPEGYSVSREKKERFSLILESASTNQTSMYLCASTSSGGRPGELFFGEGSRLTVL.

This sequence joins TRBV10-3 and TRBJ2-7; TRBD1 matches 7 bases. The V gene's germline CDR1 is ENHRY and CDR2 SYGVKD. This CDR3 is built from 14 residues. Germline trimming cut 5 bases from V and 7 bases from J; bases unmatched to any gene: 11. CDR3 coding DNA: TGTGCCATCAGTAGGCAGGGGGATTTCAGTGAGCAGTACTTC. This sequence encodes CAISRQGDFSEQYF.